Listed below are T cell receptor beta chains from one sample, sequenced in a study of OX40 agonist ivuxolimab in advanced cancers. Some clones are missing from TCRdb's copy, which holds only in-frame ones; the method was immunoSEQ multiplex PCR. The sample lists approximately 18,000 clones; 60% to 70% were seen once. The sample here was CD4+ or CD8+ T cells sorted from blood, taken in a trial of the OX40 agonist ivuxolimab. Every receptor here comes from an adult with an advanced solid tumor such as melanoma, head and neck, liver or kidney cancer. Each CDR3 is given with its conserved first and last residue. D genes are given only for firm matches. Clone size is stated in some rows and not others, as once, few, many or a class when expanded.

v_gene,d_gene,abundance,len,j_gene,CDR3nt,CDR3aa
TRBV28,-,-,13,TRBJ2-5,TGTGCCAGCAGTTTGGGCGGTCAAGAGACCCAGTACTTC,CASSLGGQETQYF
TRBV7-8,TRBD1,-,17,TRBJ2-7,TGTGCCAGCAGCCCCCGTCCGGGACAGGGGTCTATCTACGAGCAGTACTTC,CASSPRPGQGSIYEQYF
TRBV6-5,-,-,16,TRBJ2-1,TGTGCCAGCAGTTACGGCGGGGAGAGCTCCTACAATGAGCAGTTCTTC,CASSYGGESSYNEQFF
TRBV7-9,TRBD1,-,16,TRBJ1-1,TGTGCCAGCAGCTACTCCGGGACAGGGGAGAGGGCTGAAGCTTTCTTT,CASSYSGTGERAEAFF
TRBV7-9,-,-,14,TRBJ2-7,TGTGCCAGCAGCTTAGTGTCAGGGATCTACGAGCAGTACTTC,CASSLVSGIYEQYF
TRBV29-1,-,-,10,TRBJ2-7,TGCAGCGTTTTCGAATACGAGCAGTACTTC,CSVFEYEQYF
TRBV7-8,TRBD2,-,15,TRBJ2-7,TGTGCCAGCAGCTTAGCGGGGGGAGGGTCCTACGAGCAGTACTTC,CASSLAGGGSYEQYF
TRBV7-8,-,-,16,TRBJ1-1,TGTGCCAGCAGCCAACCCTCGGACCTAGGCATTGCTGAAGCTTTCTTT,CASSQPSDLGIAEAFF
TRBV19,TRBD2,-,16,TRBJ2-1,TGTGCCAGTATTGGCCCTAGCGGGACCACACACAATGAGCAGTTCTTC,CASIGPSGTTHNEQFF
TRBV27,TRBD1,few,15,TRBJ2-5,TGTGCCAGCAGTTCCGCCCTGGACAGGGAAGAGACCCAGTACTTC,CASSSALDREETQYF
TRBV27,-,-,18,TRBJ2-1,TGTGCCAGCAGTTCCCCCAGATCCGGGGTCGGTATTGGTAATGAGCAGTTCTTC,CASSSPRSGVGIGNEQFF
TRBV5-6,-,few,13,TRBJ2-7,TGTGCCAGCAGCAACACCTTTACCTACGAGCAGTACTTC,CASSNTFTYEQYF
TRBV27,-,-,13,TRBJ1-5,TGTGCCAGCAGTCCCAATGGGCATCAGCCCCAGCATTTT,CASSPNGHQPQHF
TRBV28,TRBD1,-,16,TRBJ1-3,TGTGCCAGCAGTTTGGGGACAGGGCTCACTGGAAACACCATATATTTT,CASSLGTGLTGNTIYF
TRBV13,-,-,16,TRBJ2-1,TGTGCCAGCAGCCCCACGGGGGGCAGGGGGGGCAATGAGCAGTTCTTC,CASSPTGGRGGNEQFF
TRBV9,TRBD1,-,15,TRBJ1-2,TGTGCCAGCAGCGTAGGGACAGGGGGAATCTATGGCTACACCTTC,CASSVGTGGIYGYTF
TRBV4-1,TRBD2,-,16,TRBJ2-3,TGCGCCAGCAGCCAAGAAGCGGGGGACCGGGGACTTGGATTGTATTTT,CASSQEAGDRGLGLYF
TRBV6-6,TRBD1,-,15,TRBJ2-7,TGTGCCAGCAGTCGACCCGGGACAGGAACCTACGAGCAGTACTTC,CASSRPGTGTYEQYF
TRBV27,TRBD2,-,13,TRBJ2-2,TGTGCCAGCAGTTCGGGAGGCACCGGGGAGCTGTTTTTT,CASSSGGTGELFF
TRBV5-1,-,-,12,TRBJ2-5,TGCGCCAGCAGATGGTCGGAGGAGACCCAGTACTTC,CASRWSEETQYF
TRBV11-2,-,-,13,TRBJ2-7,TGTGCCAGACCGTTCAGGGGCAGTTACGAGCAGTACTTC,CARPFRGSYEQYF
TRBV20-1,TRBD2,few,11,TRBJ2-1,TGCAGTGCTAGAGAAGGGAGGGGCCAGTTCTTC,CSAREGRGQFF
TRBV7-9,-,medium-sized,14,TRBJ2-7,TGTGCCAGCAGCTTAGCGGGTAGCTCCTACGAGCAGTACTTC,CASSLAGSSYEQYF
TRBV7-2,-,-,15,TRBJ2-7,TGTGCCAGCAGCTTAGTATGGGATTTGAGCTACGAGCAGTACTTC,CASSLVWDLSYEQYF
TRBV4-1,TRBD1,-,15,TRBJ1-2,TGCGCCAGCAGCCCCGACCCGGACAGGTCAGATGGCTACACCTTC,CASSPDPDRSDGYTF
TRBV6-1,-,-,14,TRBJ1-5,TGTGCCAGCAGTAAGTGGGGGGACAATCAGCCCCAGCATTTT,CASSKWGDNQPQHF
TRBV27,-,-,11,TRBJ2-1,TGTGCCAGCCGAGCCCACAATGAGCAGTTCTTC,CASRAHNEQFF
TRBV13,-,-,15,TRBJ2-6,TGTGCCAGCAGCTCTCTGGGGTCTGGGGCCAACGTCCTGACTTTC,CASSSLGSGANVLTF
TRBV30,TRBD1,-,15,TRBJ2-7,TGTGCCTGGAGTGTAGCGACAGGGGCATCCTACGAGCAGTACTTC,CAWSVATGASYEQYF
TRBV14,TRBD1,once,15,TRBJ2-5,TGTGCCAGCAGCCAACTACAGGGGATCCAAGAGACCCAGTACTTC,CASSQLQGIQETQYF
TRBV28,TRBD1,-,15,TRBJ2-3,TGTGCCAGCAGTTTATTTCCCGGGACAGGAGATACGCAGTATTTT,CASSLFPGTGDTQYF
TRBV5-4,TRBD2,-,15,TRBJ2-3,TGTGCCAGCAGCCTCGCTAGCGGCCCTGCGGATACGCAGTATTTT,CASSLASGPADTQYF